Following are 21 T cell receptor beta chains from one sample sequenced in a study of blood T cell repertoires in COVID-19. Using immunoSEQ multiplex PCR, the repertoire was profiled, and TCRdb retains in-frame clones only, with some absent. The sample contains some 330,000 clones, about 87% of which appear only once. What was sequenced was PBMCs or T cells enriched from blood (not recorded which). These receptors came from a man aged 25-45 years who had recovered from COVID-19.

V is TRBV28 and J is TRBJ2-7; tentatively, D is TRBD1 (5 bases). This CDR3 region has 14 residues. Germline loops: CDR1 MDHEN, CDR2 SYDVKM. The V gene lost 5 bases and the J gene lost 2 bases, with 13 bases spanning the gap. CDR3 protein: CASSPSRDPYEQYF. CDR3 DNA: TGTGCCAGCAGTCCGAGCAGGGATCCCTACGAGCAGTACTTC.

The CDR3 nucleotides are TGTGCCAGCAGCTCACGGACTAGCGGGCACAATGAGCAGTTCTTC. Its protein is CASSSRTSGHNEQFF. This chain connects TRBV11-3 to TRBJ2-1; 11 bases line up with TRBD2. Trimming took 4 bases from V and 5 from J; bases not matched to a gene: 4. Germline CDR1 and CDR2: SGHNT and YENEEA. The CDR3 has 15 amino acids.

This chain connects TRBV5-1 to TRBJ2-7; D might be TRBD2 (6 bases). The CDR3 loop spans 14 amino acids. The ends were cut back, 2 bases at V and 1 base at J, with 10 bases in the middle. The germline CDR1 and CDR2 sequences are SGHRS and YFSETQ. CDR3 amino acids: CASSLSGRSYEQYF. In DNA, the CDR3 is TGCGCCAGCAGCTTATCGGGGAGGTCCTACGAGCAGTACTTC.

The J gene is TRBJ1-6, the V gene TRBV15; TRBD1 matches 10 bases. Germline values: CDR1 LNHNV, CDR2 YYDKDF (reference sequence). J was trimmed by 7 bases and V by 4 bases; bases with no gene match: 4. This CDR3 has 15 amino acids. CDR3 protein: CATSKGQGHNSPLHF. The CDR3 DNA reads TGTGCCACCAGCAAGGGACAGGGGCACAATTCACCCCTCCACTTT.

J is TRBJ1-6 and V is TRBV7-2; 7 bases agree with TRBD1. Germline CDR1 SGHTA, CDR2 FQGNSA. V lost 1 base, J lost 10 bases, and 13 bases stayed unmatched. The CDR3 length is 17 residues. CDR3 amino acids: CASSLGLQQGFESPLHF. CDR3 DNA sequence: TGTGCCAGCAGCTTAGGCCTACAACAGGGGTTTGAGTCACCCCTCCACTTT.

Only a few counts were recorded for this clone. This chain links TRBV28 with TRBJ1-5; possibly TRBD1 for D (5 bases). Deletions cut 7 bases from V and 0 bases from J, with 13 bases between. The CDR3 is 15 amino acids. The germline V gene has CDR1 MDHEN and CDR2 SYDVKM. In nucleotides, the CDR3 is TGTGCCAGCACGGACGGAGGGGTTAGCAATCAGCCCCAGCATTTT. Its translation is CASTDGGVSNQPQHF.

The genes are TRBV7-9 and TRBJ2-3; 11 positions agree with TRBD2. The trim removed 1 base at V and 8 bases at J, leaving 11 bases unmatched. The CDR3 consists of 17 residues. CDR1 is SEHNR and CDR2 is FQNEAQ in the germline V gene (reference sequence). CDR3 residues: CASSLGLAGRSFSTQYF. The CDR3 DNA follows: TGTGCCAGCAGCTTAGGACTAGCGGGGCGGTCTTTTAGTACGCAGTATTTT.

The V gene is TRBV5-5, the J gene TRBJ2-6, with D perhaps matching TRBD1 (6 bases). Germline CDR1 and CDR2: SGHKS and YYEKEE (reference sequence). Deletions cut 6 bases from V and 0 bases from J, with 10 bases between. This CDR3 contains 15 residues. CDR3 in DNA: TGTGCCAGCAACAACAGGGACTCTGGGGCCAACGTCCTGACTTTC. Protein sequence: CASNNRDSGANVLTF.

This chain joins TRBV24-1 and TRBJ1-2; D might be TRBD1 (6 bases). The V gene's germline CDR1 is KGHDR and CDR2 SFDVKD. V was shortened by 4 bases and J by 4 bases, with 9 bases between the two germline ends. CDR3 length: 13 residues. This chain's CDR3 is CATSDRDTYGYTF. CDR3 bases: TGTGCCACCAGTGACAGGGACACCTATGGCTACACCTTC.

J is TRBJ2-7 and V is TRBV10-2; 8 bases line up with TRBD2. The CDR3 spans 15 residues. Germline V gene lookup returns CDR1 WSHSY and CDR2 SAAADI. Trimming cost V 4 bases and J 3 bases; bases outside gene matches: 8. The CDR3 protein is CASSAGAGALYEQYF. The CDR3 DNA reads TGCGCCAGCAGTGCAGGAGCGGGGGCCCTCTACGAGCAGTACTTC.

The rearrangement joins TRBV6-5 to TRBJ2-5; D perhaps matches TRBD2 (6 bases). The CDR3 has 15 residues. Trimming removed 2 bases from V and 2 bases from J, with 12 bases in between. Germline V gene sequence: CDR1 MNHEY, CDR2 SVGAGI. This CDR3 reads CASSYVGGIQETQYF. The CDR3 coding sequence is TGTGCCAGCAGTTACGTTGGCGGGATTCAAGAGACCCAGTACTTC.

This chain connects TRBV28 to TRBJ2-5, with D possibly TRBD2 on 5 matching bases. CDR1 is MDHEN, CDR2 SYDVKM, per germline. V lost 1 base, J lost 1 base, and 13 bases lay in between. The CDR3 sequence is 16 residues long. CDR3 bases: TGTGCCAGCAGTTTATTAGAGGGTACCCGCCAAGAGACCCAGTACTTC. It specifies CASSLLEGTRQETQYF.

This clone has only a few counts. V usage is TRBV6-4 and J usage is TRBJ2-2; no definite D call. This CDR3 has 14 residues. Trimming took off 3 bases at V and 6 bases at J, with 11 bases between the two ends. Germline-derived CDR1 and CDR2 are MRHNA and SNTAGT. Written as DNA, the CDR3 is TGTGCCAGCAGTGATATGGTTGGCTCCGGGGAGCTGTTTTTT. Its translation is CASSDMVGSGELFF.

The chain recombines TRBV5-1 with TRBJ2-1; 8 positions agree with TRBD2. The J segment lost 0 bases and the V segment lost 0 bases, leaving 5 bases of the junction unmatched. The CDR3 consists of 17 residues. Germline CDR1 reads SGHRS; CDR2 reads YFSETQ. The CDR3 DNA follows: TGCGCCAGCAGCTTGGAAGCGGGGGCCCTCTCCTACAATGAGCAGTTCTTC. Translated, it gives CASSLEAGALSYNEQFF.

The V and J genes are TRBV7-9 and TRBJ2-2; maybe TRBD1 (7 bases). The CDR3 is made up of 17 amino acids. CDR1 is SEHNR, CDR2 FQNEAQ, per germline (reference sequence). V was clipped by 4 bases and J by 2 bases, with 17 bases between them. The CDR3 bases are TGTGCCAGCAGCTCCAACCGGGGGACAGTAAACACCGGGGAGCTGTTTTTT. Its protein product is CASSSNRGTVNTGELFF.

This CDR3 reads CASSFAGTSGGYQETQYF. In nucleotides, the CDR3 is TGTGCCAGCAGCTTCGCCGGGACTAGCGGGGGTTATCAAGAGACCCAGTACTTC. The gene calls are TRBV5-4 and TRBJ2-5; 14 bases match TRBD2. V was pared by 2 bases and J by 2 bases, with 8 bases of the junction left unmatched. This CDR3 is 18 amino acids long. Germline V gene sequence: CDR1 SGHNT, CDR2 YYREEE (reference sequence).

This chain links TRBV6-1 with TRBJ1-3; D may be TRBD1 (5 bases). Germline V gene sequence: CDR1 MNHNS, CDR2 SASEGT. Trimming shortened V by 2 bases and J by 3 bases, and 8 bases separated the two germline ends. This CDR3 has 14 amino acids. CDR3 sequence (DNA): TGTGCCAGCAGTGAACAGGGCTTTGGAAACACCATATATTTT. Translating gives CASSEQGFGNTIYF.

This clone was observed a single time. The V and J genes are TRBV9 and TRBJ1-2; no firm D call. The CDR3 is 11 amino acids. CDR1 and CDR2 from the germline V gene are SGDLS and YYNGEE. Trimming stripped 3 bases from V and 4 bases from J, with 4 bases between. CDR3 bases: TGTGCCAGCAGCGCTCTCTATGGCTACACCTTC. This codes for CASSALYGYTF.

The chain couples TRBV5-4 to TRBJ2-7, with TRBD2 matching 7 bases. The junction had 7 bases not matched to a gene; V was cut back by 4 bases and J by 0 bases. This CDR3 has 15 amino acids. From germline, CDR1 is SGHNT and CDR2 YYREEE (reference sequence). The CDR3 sequence is CASSKGLVSSYEQYF. Here the CDR3 DNA reads TGTGCCAGCAGCAAAGGACTAGTCAGCTCCTACGAGCAGTACTTC.

This chain connects TRBV7-9 to TRBJ1-6; D may be TRBD1 (5 bases). The CDR3 consists of 14 residues. The germline V gene encodes CDR1 SEHNR and CDR2 FQNEAQ (reference sequence). Trimming pared 3 bases from V and 9 bases from J, leaving 12 bases between. The chain's CDR3 is CASSFFARGSPLHF. The CDR3, as DNA: TGTGCCAGCAGCTTTTTCGCTAGGGGTTCACCCCTCCACTTT.

The V call is TRBV5-1, the J call TRBJ2-5, with TRBD1 identical over 8 bases. Germline V lookup: CDR1 SGHRS, CDR2 YFSETQ. This CDR3 contains 15 residues. V dropped 4 bases and J dropped 4; count of bases not matched to a gene: 9. This CDR3 reads CASSNGQGNGETQYF. The CDR3, as DNA: TGCGCCAGCAGCAATGGACAGGGTAATGGAGAGACCCAGTACTTC. The full variable domain, its missing parts supplied by reference TRBV5-1 and TRBJ2-5, is KAGVTQTPRYLIKTRGQQVTLSCSPISGHRSVSWYQQTPGQGLQFLFEYFSETQRNKGNFPGRFSGRQFSNSRSEMNVSTLELGDSALYLCASSNGQGNGETQYFGPGTRLLVL.